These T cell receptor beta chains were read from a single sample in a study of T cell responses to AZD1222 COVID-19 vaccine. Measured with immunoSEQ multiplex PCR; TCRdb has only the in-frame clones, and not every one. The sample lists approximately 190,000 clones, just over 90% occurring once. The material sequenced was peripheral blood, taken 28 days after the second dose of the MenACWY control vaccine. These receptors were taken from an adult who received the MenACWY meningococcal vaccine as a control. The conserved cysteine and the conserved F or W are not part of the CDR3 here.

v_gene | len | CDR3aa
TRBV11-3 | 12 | ASSSGPNTGELF
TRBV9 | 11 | ASSTGPAEPQH
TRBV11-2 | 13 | ASSLSARVGETQY
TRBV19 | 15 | ASSIAGGTGYTDTQY
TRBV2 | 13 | ASSVLARNTGELF
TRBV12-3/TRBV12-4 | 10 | ASSSQAGRLF
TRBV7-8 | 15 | ASSPDPIRRYNQPQH
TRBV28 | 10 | ASSLFGDTQY
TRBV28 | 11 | ASKVPGHTEAF
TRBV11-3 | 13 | ASSPPGAIYNEQF
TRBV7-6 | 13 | ASSLVAGDNQPQH
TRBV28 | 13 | ASSAGLTSNQPQH
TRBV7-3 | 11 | ASSLNGPRELF
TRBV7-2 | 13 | ASSLGFDSNQPQH
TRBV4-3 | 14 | ASSQDRGRDFYGYT
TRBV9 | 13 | ASSDPRDSRGKLF
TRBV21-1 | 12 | ASSNQDRVGEQF
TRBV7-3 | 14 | ASSLGTAGGPYEQY
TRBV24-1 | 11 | ATSGRSNQPQH
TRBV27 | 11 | ASSFRDRDGYT
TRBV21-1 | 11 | ASRVLKGTEAF